This T cell receptor (beta chain) was sequenced for a study of T cells in Graves' hyperthyroidism and ophthalmopathy. Regarding the study as a whole: With a median lead of approximately six months before onset, the model predicted ophthalmopathy. Researchers found most expanded thyroid clonotypes above 0.001 in blood as well.

RNA transcripts gave rise to amplified TCR beta CDR3 regions. With the HTBI primer set, the TCR CDR3 went through a first round of RT-PCR. Via MiXCR, TCRdb re-called the multiplex PCR reads, giving one row per CDR3 protein. In the table there are roughly 420,000 distinct CDR3 sequences, 15% to 19% of which are singletons. Details on this clonotype: As yet, its antigen is unknown.

After removal of 3 bases from V and 4 bases from J, the junction contained 14 bases not matched to a gene. The CDR3 runs 17 residues. CDR1 and CDR2 from the germline V gene are SGHRS and YFSETQ. The source material was blood. The rearrangement links TRBV5-1 to TRBJ2-5; 8 bases fit TRBD2. The receptor was derived from a woman aged 18-35 years with Graves' hyperthyroidism. The CDR3 sequence is CASSWDRRGALGETQYF. In DNA form, the CDR3 reads TGCGCCAGCAGCTGGGATCGGCGGGGGGCGCTTGGAGAGACCCAGTACTTC. Looking up the rest from reference TRBV5-1 and TRBJ2-5 gives the full variable domain: KAGVTQTPRYLIKTRGQQVTLSCSPISGHRSVSWYQQTPGQGLQFLFEYFSETQRNKGNFPGRFSGRQFSNSRSEMNVSTLELGDSALYLCASSWDRRGALGETQYFGPGTRLLVL.